This T cell receptor beta chain was found in a study of T cell repertoires in ileal Crohn's disease. Study at large: From the surgical specimen's inflamed ileum, biopsies were taken as M0.

Trimming cost V 0 bases and J 0 bases, with 9 bases left between them. CDR1 is LGHNA and CDR2 is YNFKEQ in the germline V gene. The CDR3 spans 17 residues. Profiling relied on immunoSEQ multiplex PCR, and the TCRdb table lists in-frame clones only, not all of them. The table records some 3,000 clones, 70% to 80% of them present only once. The time point was: inflamed ileum from the surgical specimen. The chain employs TRBV4-2 and TRBJ2-6; D might be TRBD1 (6 bases). The specimen sequenced was ileal tissue. The source is an adult with Crohn's disease. CDR3 nucleotides: TGTGCCAGCAGCCAAGATGGGGACAACTCTGGGGCCAACGTCCTGACTTTC. It codes for CASSQDGDNSGANVLTF.